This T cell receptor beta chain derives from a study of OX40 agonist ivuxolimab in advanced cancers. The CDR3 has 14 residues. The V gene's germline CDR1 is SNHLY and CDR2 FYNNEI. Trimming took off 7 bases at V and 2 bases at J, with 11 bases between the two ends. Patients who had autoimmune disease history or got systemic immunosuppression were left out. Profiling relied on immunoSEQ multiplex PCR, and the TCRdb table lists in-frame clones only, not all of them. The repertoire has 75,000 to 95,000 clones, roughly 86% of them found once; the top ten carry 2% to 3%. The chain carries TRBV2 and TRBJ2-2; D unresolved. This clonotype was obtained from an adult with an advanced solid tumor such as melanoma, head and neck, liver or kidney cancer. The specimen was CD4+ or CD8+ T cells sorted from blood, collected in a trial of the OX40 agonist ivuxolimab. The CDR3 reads CASNETPNTGELFF. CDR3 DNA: TGTGCCAGCAACGAGACACCTAACACCGGGGAGCTGTTTTTT.